The clone carrying this TCR beta chain was observed a few times. The antigen remains undetermined. The authors made TCR beta libraries by quantitative 5'-RACE with molecular barcodes. TCRdb independently ran MiXCR on the 5' RACE reads; one entry per CDR3 protein. The table records approximately 140,000 distinct CDR3 sequences, approximately 17% of them present only once. J lost 7 bases, V lost 5 bases, and 6 bases had no gene match. CDR1 is SGHVS and CDR2 is FNYEAQ in the germline V gene. The length of the CDR3 is 16 residues. The source of the sample is a study of CD8 T cells in ankylosing spondylitis. Overall study findings and caveats: Ankylosing spondylitis blood appeared to carry a characteristic TCR beta motif of fewer than 10 highly homologous variants.

The origin of this receptor is a male donor with ankylosing spondylitis. V usage is TRBV7-6 and J usage is TRBJ2-1, with 15 bases identical to TRBD2. Sequencing was carried out using blood, either unsorted or a sorted T cell fraction (not recorded which). CDR3 bases: TGTGCCAGCAGCCTAGGGACTAGCGGGAGGTTAAATGAGCAGTTCTTC. Translation: CASSLGTSGRLNEQFF. The full variable domain, completed using reference TRBV7-6 and TRBJ2-1, is GAGVSQSPRYKVTKRGQDVALRCDPISGHVSLYWYRQALGQGPEFLTYFNYEAQQDKSGLPNDRFSAERPEGSISTLTIQRTEQRDSAMYRCASSLGTSGRLNEQFFGPGTRLTVL.